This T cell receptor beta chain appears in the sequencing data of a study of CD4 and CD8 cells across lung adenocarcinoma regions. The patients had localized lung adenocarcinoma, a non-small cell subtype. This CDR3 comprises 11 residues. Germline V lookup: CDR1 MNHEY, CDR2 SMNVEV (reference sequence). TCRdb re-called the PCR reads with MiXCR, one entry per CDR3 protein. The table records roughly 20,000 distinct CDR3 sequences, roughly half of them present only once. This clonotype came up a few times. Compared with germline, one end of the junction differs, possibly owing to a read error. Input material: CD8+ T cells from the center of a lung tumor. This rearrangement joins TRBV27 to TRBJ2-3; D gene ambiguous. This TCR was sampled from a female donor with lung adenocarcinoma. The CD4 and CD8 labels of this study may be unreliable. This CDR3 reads CASGPTDTQYF. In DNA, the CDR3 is TGTGCCAGTGGTCCTACAGATACGCAGTATTTC.